This T cell receptor (beta chain) was obtained from a study of cytomegalovirus exposure and HLA in healthy donors (dated by TCRdb to the late 2010s). In terms of the full investigation: According to an earlier analysis of several hundred of the donors, 150 million to 200 million T cells yielded roughly 110 million unique TCR beta sequences and around 300 Gb of sequence data. Approximately 310 gigabases of sequencing data and tens of millions of unique TCR sequences were included in an early release covering about 700 HLA-typed donors. Of the approximately 400 genotyped donors, 80% to 90% were placed in the genetic ancestry cluster associated with self-reported Caucasian donors. The study aimed to test whether cataloging public T cell receptors could reveal signatures of past pathogen exposure. The study used immunosequencing to profile the T cell repertoires of approximately 640 subjects and linked those repertoires to cytomegalovirus serostatus. A separate validation cohort of approximately 120 different subjects was used in addition to the roughly 720-subject first cohort. To predict cytomegalovirus infection status, the study brought together high-throughput TCR immunosequencing, statistical association of individual TCRs with disease status, and machine learning. In a later analysis, previously published TCR beta repertoires from 600 to 850 donors were re-analyzed and high-resolution HLA genotyping was added so that TCR occurrence patterns could be studied. In the later analysis, no new phenotypic data were used to find candidate immune exposures; instead, reliance was placed on TCR beta sequences and their occurrence across donors. An earlier analysis of around 580 of the donors used high-throughput TCR beta sequencing to judge whether each TCR beta V gene segment behaved as functional or pseudogenic. Donor age, sex, ethnicity and CMV serostatus were compiled together with the repertoire data. Genome-wide SNP genotypes for about 65% of the 666 donors were used in a later genetic analysis, which treated that subset as a discovery cohort. Every repertoire in the discovery cohort had been generated on one and the same sequencing platform. HLA typing covered class I and class II loci at four-digit resolution. Typing coverage varied by locus: 629-630 donors for A, B, C, DRB1 and DQB1; 522 for DQA1; about 600 for DPA1; approximately 490 for DPB1. Several DR-DQ haplotypes were treated as single units for association and clustering because of strong linkage in the cohort. On average, 235,054 unique TCR beta nucleotide sequences were sequenced per donor among 300 to 500 genotyped donors of the cohort, with about 19% of those sequences being non-productive. General findings and caveats noted by the study authors: The classifier was reported to diagnose cytomegalovirus status with high specificity and sensitivity in both the original cohort and the validation cohort. According to a later analysis, most CMV-associated TCR beta chains appeared to be HLA-restricted, and the HLA associations seemed to be driven largely by CMV exposure. In an earlier analysis of fewer than 700 of the donors, most TCR beta V segments appeared in productive rearrangements about 87% or about 30% of the time, broadly matching IMGT annotations. In a later genetic analysis, a missense DCLRE1C variant was associated with V-gene and J-gene trimming of TCR beta chains, and the association was replicated in an independent cohort. A total of about 180 TCR beta chains were listed by the study as associated with cytomegalovirus. The authors suggested that the approach could potentially be extended to other disease states and immunological phenotypes. In a later analysis, HLA-associated TCR beta chains were found to be more clonally expanded and to have lower generation probabilities than equally common non-associated chains. A later genetic analysis reported fewer N-insertions in productive TCRs among donors in an Asian-associated ancestry cluster than the roughly 640-donor mean. Because HLA typing was missing for some donors at each locus, association tests included only the typed subset. Most TCR sequences were observed very rarely across donors, whereas some public TCRs were present in many individuals. Several of the top co-occurrence clusters appeared to be linked to parvovirus B19, influenza, CMV and Epstein-Barr virus, according to a later analysis. In a later analysis, TCR association rates were found to vary across HLA loci, with the most associated TCRs seen for DRB1 alleles and the fewest for HLA-C alleles. The 87-base-pair reads could not distinguish some IMGT-functional V segments, including TRBV6-2 and TRBV6-3, so those segments were excluded. This cohort had only TCR beta chains sequenced, and the lack of alpha or paired-chain data limited which features could be detected. A further reported finding was that TCR beta sequences accurately predicted the HLA-A and HLA-B alleles for most subjects in the first cohort. Assigning TCR associations to individual alleles was difficult when HLA alleles, especially DR and DQ, strongly co-occurred. In a later analysis, around 17,000 TCR beta sequences were associated with specific HLA alleles at a false discovery rate of 0.05. The only immune exposure information available for the cohort was CMV serostatus. Sequencing depth was assumed to be roughly uniform across donors in the presence/absence analyses, though that assumption may not hold. Linkage disequilibrium might explain the correlated functional status among segregating V segments, but an unknown experimental factor could not be ruled out. About 15 rarely observed V segments, including chromosome 9 orphons, were excluded from the earlier analysis of some 590 of the donors because counts were too low. A cluster of highly shared sequence variants was judged likely to be a technical artifact of the sequencing pipeline. In vitro tests confirmed that a few of the cytomegalovirus-associated TCR beta chains recognize cytomegalovirus antigens.

Worth noting for this clone: It lacks a known antigen. The sample holds no much larger clone one base away, and base qualities are not on file.

In total, 500 to 700 healthy bone marrow donors made up the cohort. At the time of sampling, every cohort member was nominally healthy, though immune exposures that went unrecorded were likely present. The donor tested CMV seropositive and was one of the 289 seropositive cohort members. Each donor provided a peripheral blood sample, and peripheral blood mononuclear cells were used for TCR beta sequencing. Genomic DNA extraction from the blood cell samples was performed with the Qiagen DNeasy Blood Extraction Kit. Library generation was performed with the immunoSEQ multiplex PCR assay. The multiplex PCR relied on a mix of 60 forward primers for TCR Vbeta segments and 13 reverse primers for TCR Jbeta segments. The CDR3 region of rearranged TCR beta genes was amplified from genomic DNA with a multiplex PCR assay. On the Illumina HiSeq System, the amplified TCR beta libraries were sequenced as 87-base-pair reads. As for how the authors treated the data: Across the 600 to 700 repertoires, a later analysis counted 78 million or so unique TCR beta chains, roughly 11 million of which were shared by at least two donors. Raw reads were error-corrected and collapsed into unique sequences by a nearest-neighbor algorithm in which closely related sequences were merged to remove PCR and sequencing errors. CDR3 sequences were aligned to IMGT reference sequences to assign V, D and J gene segments. For a sequence to be retained, a match of at least six nucleotides to both a V gene segment and a J gene segment was required. Rearrangements were classified as productive when the CDR3 lacked stop codons and remained in frame with V and J, and all other rearrangements were classified as non-productive. CDR3 was defined according to IMGT convention as the region running from the second conserved V-encoded cysteine to the conserved J-encoded phenylalanine. Sequences without an unambiguous match to a single V gene segment were excluded from the earlier analysis of over 500 of the donors. An earlier analysis of 587 of the donors classified V segments as functional when productive rearrangements were above 56.7% and as segregating when the standard deviation between donors was above 5%. To diagnose cytomegalovirus status from the catalog of TCR beta chain sequences, a statistical classification framework was built. V and J gene assignment, in a later analysis, came from comparing TCR nucleotide sequences with IMGT/GENE-DB human TR gene sequences. In a later analysis, CDR3 sequences and most-parsimonious VDJ recombination scenarios were assigned using the TCRdist pipeline. In a later analysis, each TCR beta chain was defined by its CDR3 amino acid sequence together with its V-gene family, and reads without a unique V-gene family were excluded. To address suspected cross-contamination and a sequencing artifact, a later analysis removed approximately 590 highly shared, low-generation-probability nucleotide sequences. In a later analysis, a clonal expansion index for each public chain was calculated from normalized within-repertoire ranks of inferred template counts. In a later analysis, generation probabilities were computed using a VDJ recombination model fitted to out-of-frame rearrangements, and the results were checked against IGoR. In a later analysis, hypergeometric tests were used to score TCR-TCR, TCR-HLA and TCR-CMV co-occurrence, with a repertoire-size bias correction applied to TCR pairs. False discovery rates were estimated in a later analysis by permuting HLA or CMV assignments 20 times. A later analysis grouped co-occurring TCRs with DBSCAN, adding TCRdist sequence similarity when clustering within HLA-allele-positive subsets. Repertoires with fewer than 30,000 or more than 120,000 public chains were left out of co-occurrence clustering, as were a few repertoires with anomalous nucleotide sharing. Drawn from immuneACCESS, this table holds only the in-frame rearrangements with V and J called that TCRdb kept. Clones are partly lost; checked studies trace under half to an unresolved V gene and leave the rest unexplained. That table gives V, J and clone size, and the DNA gave D and trimming. The sample table lists approximately 160,000 clones, more than 65% of them with a count of one. Approximately 1.2% of the sample comes from the top ten.

The CDR3 starts with the cysteine, ends with the phenylalanine, and has 15 residues. CDR3 DNA only is kept here, 45 bases in frame from base 1. In the germline V gene, CDR1 corresponds to SGHTA and CDR2 to FQGTGA. Germline trimming: 1 base from V, 0 bases from J; junction bases outside gene matches: 2. Specimen: PBMCs. The chain links TRBV7-3 with TRBJ2-5, with 7 middle bases fitting TRBD1. This receptor was identified in a man in his fifties or sixties in good health and CMV-seropositive. The CDR3 reads as follows: CASSLKTGYQETQYF. The nucleotide sequence reads TGTGCCAGCAGCTTAAAGACAGGGTACCAAGAGACCCAGTACTTC.